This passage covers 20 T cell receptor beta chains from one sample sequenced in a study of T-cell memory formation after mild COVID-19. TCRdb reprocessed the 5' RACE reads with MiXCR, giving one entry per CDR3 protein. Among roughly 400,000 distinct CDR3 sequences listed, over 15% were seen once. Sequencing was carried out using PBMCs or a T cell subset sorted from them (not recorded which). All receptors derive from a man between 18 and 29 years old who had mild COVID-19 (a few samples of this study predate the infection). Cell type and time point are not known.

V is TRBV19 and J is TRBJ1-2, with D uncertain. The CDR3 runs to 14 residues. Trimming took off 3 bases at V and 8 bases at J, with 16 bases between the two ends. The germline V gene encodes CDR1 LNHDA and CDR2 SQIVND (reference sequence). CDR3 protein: CASSIRPLTPGYTF. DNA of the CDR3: TGTGCCAGTAGTATCCGGCCGCTTACCCCGGGCTACACCTTC.

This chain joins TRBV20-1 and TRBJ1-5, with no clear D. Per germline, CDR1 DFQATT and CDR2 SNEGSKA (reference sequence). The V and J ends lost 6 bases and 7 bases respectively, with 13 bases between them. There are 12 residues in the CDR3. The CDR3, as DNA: TGCAGTGCAGAGCGGGGATCCCAGCCCCAGCATTTT. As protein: CSAERGSQPQHF.

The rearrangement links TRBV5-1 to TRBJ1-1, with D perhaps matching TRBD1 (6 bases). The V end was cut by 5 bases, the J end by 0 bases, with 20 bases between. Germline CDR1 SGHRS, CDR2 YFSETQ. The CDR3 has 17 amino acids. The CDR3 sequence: CASRERRGATMNTEAFF. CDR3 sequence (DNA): TGCGCCAGCAGGGAGAGACGGGGGGCGACCATGAACACTGAAGCTTTCTTT.

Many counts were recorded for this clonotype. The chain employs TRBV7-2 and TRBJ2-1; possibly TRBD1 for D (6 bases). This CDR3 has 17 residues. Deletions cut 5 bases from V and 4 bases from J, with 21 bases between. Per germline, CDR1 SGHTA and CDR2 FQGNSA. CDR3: CASSNSRDTYSYNEQFF. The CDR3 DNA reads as TGTGCCAGCAGCAACAGCCGGGACACGTACTCTTACAATGAGCAGTTCTTC.

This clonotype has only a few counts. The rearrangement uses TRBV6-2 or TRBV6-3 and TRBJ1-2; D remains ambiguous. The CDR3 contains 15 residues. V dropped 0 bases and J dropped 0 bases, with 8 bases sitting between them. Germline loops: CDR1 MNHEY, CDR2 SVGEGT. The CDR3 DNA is TGTGCCAGCAGTTACTCAGAGGTAGCTAACTATGGCTACACCTTC. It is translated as CASSYSEVANYGYTF.

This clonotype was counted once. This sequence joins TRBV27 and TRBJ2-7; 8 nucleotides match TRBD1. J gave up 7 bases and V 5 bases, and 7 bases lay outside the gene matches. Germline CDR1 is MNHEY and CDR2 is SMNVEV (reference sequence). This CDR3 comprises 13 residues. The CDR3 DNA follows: TGTGCCAGCAGTCTTAGGACAGGGCGGGAGCAGTACGTC. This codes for CASSLRTGREQYV.

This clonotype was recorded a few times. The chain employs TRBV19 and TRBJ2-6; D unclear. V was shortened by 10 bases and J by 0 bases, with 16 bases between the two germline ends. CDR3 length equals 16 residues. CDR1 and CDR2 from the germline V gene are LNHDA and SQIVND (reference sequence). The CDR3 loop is CATQPLTGSGANVLTF. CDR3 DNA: TGTGCCACCCAACCCCTAACGGGCTCTGGGGCCAACGTCCTGACTTTC.

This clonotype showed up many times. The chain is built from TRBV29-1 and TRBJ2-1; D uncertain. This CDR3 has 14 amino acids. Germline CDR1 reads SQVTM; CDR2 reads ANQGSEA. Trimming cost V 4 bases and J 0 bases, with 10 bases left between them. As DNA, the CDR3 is TGCAGCGTTGTCGAGATCGGCTCCTACAATGAGCAGTTCTTC. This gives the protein CSVVEIGSYNEQFF.

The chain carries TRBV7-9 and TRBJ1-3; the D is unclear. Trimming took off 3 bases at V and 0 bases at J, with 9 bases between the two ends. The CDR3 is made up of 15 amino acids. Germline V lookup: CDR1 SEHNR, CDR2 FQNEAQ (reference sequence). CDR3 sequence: CASSLFYSSGNTIYF. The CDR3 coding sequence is TGTGCCAGCAGCTTGTTTTACAGCTCTGGAAACACCATATATTTT. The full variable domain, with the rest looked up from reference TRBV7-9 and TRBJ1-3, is DTGVSQNPRHKITKRGQNVTFRCDPISEHNRLYWYRQTLGQGPEFLTYFQNEAQLEKSRLLSDRFSAERPKGSFSTLEIQRTEQGDSAMYLCASSLFYSSGNTIYFGEGSWLTVV.

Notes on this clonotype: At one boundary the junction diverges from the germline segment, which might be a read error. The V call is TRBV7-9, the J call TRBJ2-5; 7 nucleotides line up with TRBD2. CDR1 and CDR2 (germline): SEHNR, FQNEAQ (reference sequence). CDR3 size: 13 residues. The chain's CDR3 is CDSSLWGGETQYF. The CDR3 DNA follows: TGTGACAGCAGCTTATGGGGGGGAGAGACCCAGTACTTC.

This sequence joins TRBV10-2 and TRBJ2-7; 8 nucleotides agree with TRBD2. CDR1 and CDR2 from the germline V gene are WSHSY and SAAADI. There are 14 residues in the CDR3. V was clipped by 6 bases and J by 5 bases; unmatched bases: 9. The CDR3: CASSRFGGADEQYF. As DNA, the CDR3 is TGCGCCAGCAGCCGTTTCGGGGGGGCCGACGAGCAGTACTTC.

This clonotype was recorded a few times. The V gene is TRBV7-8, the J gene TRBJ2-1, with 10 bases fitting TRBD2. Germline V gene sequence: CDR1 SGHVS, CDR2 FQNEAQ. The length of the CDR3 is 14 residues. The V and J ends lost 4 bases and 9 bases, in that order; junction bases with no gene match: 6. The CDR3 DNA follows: TGTGCCAGCAGCTCTGAGCGGGGGGGCGGTGAGCAGTTCTTC. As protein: CASSSERGGGEQFF.

CDR3 residues: CASSLDPGQNYGYTF. CDR3 nucleotide sequence: TGCGCCAGCAGCTTGGATCCGGGACAGAACTATGGCTACACCTTC. V is TRBV5-1 and J is TRBJ1-2; 7 nucleotides align to TRBD1. CDR1 is SGHRS and CDR2 is YFSETQ in the germline V gene. This CDR3 is 15 amino acids long. Trimming removed 0 bases from V and 2 bases from J; junction bases left unmatched: 4.

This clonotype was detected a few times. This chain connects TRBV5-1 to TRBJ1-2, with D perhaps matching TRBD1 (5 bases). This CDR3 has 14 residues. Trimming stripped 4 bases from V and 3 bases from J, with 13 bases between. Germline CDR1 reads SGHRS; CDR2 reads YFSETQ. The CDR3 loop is CASSPGRDHYGYTF. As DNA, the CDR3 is TGCGCCAGCAGCCCTGGACGGGACCACTATGGCTACACCTTC.

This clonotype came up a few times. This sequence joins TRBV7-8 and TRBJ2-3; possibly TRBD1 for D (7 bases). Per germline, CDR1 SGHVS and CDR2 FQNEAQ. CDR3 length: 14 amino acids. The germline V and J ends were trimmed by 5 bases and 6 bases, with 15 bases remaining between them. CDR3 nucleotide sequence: TGTGCCAGCAGCCCAAATCCAGGGGGGGATACGCAGTATTTT. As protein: CASSPNPGGDTQYF.

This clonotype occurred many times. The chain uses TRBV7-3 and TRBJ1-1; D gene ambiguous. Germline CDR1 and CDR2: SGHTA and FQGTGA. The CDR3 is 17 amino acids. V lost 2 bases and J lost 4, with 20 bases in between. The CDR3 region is CASSLEGNYHRTTEAFF. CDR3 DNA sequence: TGTGCCAGCAGCTTAGAAGGGAACTATCACCGAACCACTGAAGCTTTCTTT.

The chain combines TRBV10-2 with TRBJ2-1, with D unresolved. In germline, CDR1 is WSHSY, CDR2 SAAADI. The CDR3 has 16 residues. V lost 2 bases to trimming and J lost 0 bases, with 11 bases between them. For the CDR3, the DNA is TGCGCCAGCAGTGAGGGGCACCTGAGCTCCTACAATGAGCAGTTCTTC. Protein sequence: CASSEGHLSSYNEQFF.

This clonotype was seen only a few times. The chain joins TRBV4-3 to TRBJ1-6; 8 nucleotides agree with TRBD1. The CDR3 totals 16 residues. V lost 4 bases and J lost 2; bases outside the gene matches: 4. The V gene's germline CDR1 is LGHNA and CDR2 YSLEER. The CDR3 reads CASSLDRGAYNSPLHF. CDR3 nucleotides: TGCGCCAGCAGCCTTGACAGGGGAGCCTATAATTCACCCCTCCACTTT.

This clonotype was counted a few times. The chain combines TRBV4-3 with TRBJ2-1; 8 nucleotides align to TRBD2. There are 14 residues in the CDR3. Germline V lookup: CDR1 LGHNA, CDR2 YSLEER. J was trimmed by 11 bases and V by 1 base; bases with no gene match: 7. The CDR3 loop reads CASSQVPFSGKQFF. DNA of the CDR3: TGCGCCAGCAGCCAAGTTCCTTTTAGCGGGAAGCAGTTCTTC.

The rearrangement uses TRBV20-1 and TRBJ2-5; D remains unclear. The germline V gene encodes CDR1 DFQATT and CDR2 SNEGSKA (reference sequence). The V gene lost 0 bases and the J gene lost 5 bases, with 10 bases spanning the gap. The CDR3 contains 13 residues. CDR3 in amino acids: CSARDLARETQYF. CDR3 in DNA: TGCAGTGCTAGAGATTTAGCTCGGGAGACCCAGTACTTC.